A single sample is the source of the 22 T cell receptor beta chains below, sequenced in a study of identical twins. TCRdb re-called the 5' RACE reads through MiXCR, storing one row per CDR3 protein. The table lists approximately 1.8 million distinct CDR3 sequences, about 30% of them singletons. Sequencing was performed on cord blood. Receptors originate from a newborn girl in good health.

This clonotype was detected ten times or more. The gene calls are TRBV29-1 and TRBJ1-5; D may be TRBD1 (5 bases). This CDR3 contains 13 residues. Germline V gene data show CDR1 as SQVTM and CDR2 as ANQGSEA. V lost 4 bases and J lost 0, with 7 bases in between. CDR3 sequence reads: CSVGGVSNQPQHF. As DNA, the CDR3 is TGCAGCGTTGGGGGGGTTAGCAATCAGCCCCAGCATTTT.

CDR3 residues: CTDNGWGGDTQYF. The CDR3 bases are TGCACCGATAACGGATGGGGGGGGGATACGCAGTATTTT. The chain recombines TRBV29-1 with TRBJ2-3, with TRBD2 matching over 7 bases. This CDR3 comprises 13 residues. Germline V CDR1 and CDR2: SQVTM, ANQGSEA.

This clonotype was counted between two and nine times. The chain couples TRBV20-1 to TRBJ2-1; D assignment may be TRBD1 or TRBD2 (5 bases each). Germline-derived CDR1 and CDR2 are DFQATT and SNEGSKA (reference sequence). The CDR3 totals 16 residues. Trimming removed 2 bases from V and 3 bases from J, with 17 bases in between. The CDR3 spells CSARRRDPTLYNEQFF. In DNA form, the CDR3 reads TGCAGTGCTAGACGCAGGGACCCAACCCTCTACAATGAGCAGTTCTTC.

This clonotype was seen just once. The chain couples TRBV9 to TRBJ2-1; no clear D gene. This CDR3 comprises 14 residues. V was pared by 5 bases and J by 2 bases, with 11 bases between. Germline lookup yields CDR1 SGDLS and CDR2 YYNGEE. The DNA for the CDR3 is TGTGCCAGCAGACTATCAGGAACCTACAATGAGCAGTTCTTC. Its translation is CASRLSGTYNEQFF.

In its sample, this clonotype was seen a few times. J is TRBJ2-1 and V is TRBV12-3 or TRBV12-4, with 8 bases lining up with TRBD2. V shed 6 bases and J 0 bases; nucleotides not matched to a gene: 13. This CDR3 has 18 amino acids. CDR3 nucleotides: TGTGCCAGCAGCCACTCGGGAGGGTCACAGTCCTCCTACAATGAGCAGTTCTTC. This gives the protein CASSHSGGSQSSYNEQFF.

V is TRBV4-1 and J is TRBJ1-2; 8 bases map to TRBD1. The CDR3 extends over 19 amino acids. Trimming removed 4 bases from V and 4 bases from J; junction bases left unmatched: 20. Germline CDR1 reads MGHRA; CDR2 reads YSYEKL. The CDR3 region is CASSLPRGAGTGNRYGYTF. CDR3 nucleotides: TGCGCCAGCAGCCTTCCACGGGGGGCCGGGACAGGTAACCGCTATGGCTACACCTTC.

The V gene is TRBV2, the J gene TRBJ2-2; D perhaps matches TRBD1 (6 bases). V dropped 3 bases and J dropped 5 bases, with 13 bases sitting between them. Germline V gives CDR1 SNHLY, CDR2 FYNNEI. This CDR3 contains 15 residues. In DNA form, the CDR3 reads TGTGCCAGCAGTGATGACAGGACGCGGACCGGGGAGCTGTTTTTT. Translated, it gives CASSDDRTRTGELFF.

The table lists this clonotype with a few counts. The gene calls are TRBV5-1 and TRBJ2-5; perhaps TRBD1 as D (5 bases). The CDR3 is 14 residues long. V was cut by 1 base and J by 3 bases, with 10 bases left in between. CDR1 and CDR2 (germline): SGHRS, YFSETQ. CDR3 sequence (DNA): TGCGCCAGCAGCTTGTGGGGCGATAAAGAGACCCAGTACTTC. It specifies CASSLWGDKETQYF.

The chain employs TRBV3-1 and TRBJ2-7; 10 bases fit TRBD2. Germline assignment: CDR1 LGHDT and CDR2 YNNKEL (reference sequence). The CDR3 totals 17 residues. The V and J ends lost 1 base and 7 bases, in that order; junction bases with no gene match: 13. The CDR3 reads CASSQGSGGSSYNEQYF. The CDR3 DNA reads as TGTGCCAGCAGCCAAGGTAGCGGGGGGTCCTCCTACAATGAGCAGTACTTC.

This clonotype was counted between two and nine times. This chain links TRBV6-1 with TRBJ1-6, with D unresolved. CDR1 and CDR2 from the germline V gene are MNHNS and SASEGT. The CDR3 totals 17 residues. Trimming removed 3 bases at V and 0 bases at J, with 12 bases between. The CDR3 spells CASSEAPHSSYNSPLHF. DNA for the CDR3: TGTGCCAGCAGTGAGGCCCCACACAGCTCCTATAATTCACCCCTCCACTTT.

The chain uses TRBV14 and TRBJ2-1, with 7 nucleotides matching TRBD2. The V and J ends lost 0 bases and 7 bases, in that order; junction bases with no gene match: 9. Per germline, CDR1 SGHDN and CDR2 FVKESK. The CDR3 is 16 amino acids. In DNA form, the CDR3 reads TGTGCCAGCAGCCAAGATGGGGCTAGCGGTAGGAATGAGCAGTTCTTC. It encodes CASSQDGASGRNEQFF.

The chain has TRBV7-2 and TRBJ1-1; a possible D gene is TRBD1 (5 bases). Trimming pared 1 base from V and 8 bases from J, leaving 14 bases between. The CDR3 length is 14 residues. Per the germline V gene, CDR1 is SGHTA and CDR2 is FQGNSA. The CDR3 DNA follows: TGTGCCAGCAGCTTAGGGGGTGGAGGGGCGGAAGCTTTCTTT. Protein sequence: CASSLGGGGAEAFF.

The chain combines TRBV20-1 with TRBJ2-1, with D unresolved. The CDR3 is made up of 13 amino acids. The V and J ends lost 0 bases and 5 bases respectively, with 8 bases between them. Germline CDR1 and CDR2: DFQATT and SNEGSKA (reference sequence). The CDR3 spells CSARDGDNNEQFF. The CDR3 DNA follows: TGCAGTGCTAGAGATGGAGACAACAATGAGCAGTTCTTC.

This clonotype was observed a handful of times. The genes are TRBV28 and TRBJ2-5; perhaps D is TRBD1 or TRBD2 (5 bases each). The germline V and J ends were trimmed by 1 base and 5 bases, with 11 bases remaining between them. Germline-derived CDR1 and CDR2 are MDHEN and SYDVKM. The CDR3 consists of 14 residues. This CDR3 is CASSLFGAGETQYF. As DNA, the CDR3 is TGTGCCAGCAGTTTATTCGGGGCTGGTGAGACCCAGTACTTC.

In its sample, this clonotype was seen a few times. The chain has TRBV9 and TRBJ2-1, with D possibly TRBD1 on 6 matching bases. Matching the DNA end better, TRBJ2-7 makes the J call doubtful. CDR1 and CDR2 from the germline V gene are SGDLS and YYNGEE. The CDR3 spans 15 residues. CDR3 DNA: TGTGCCAGCAGCCTAGAAGGACAGAAATACAATGAGCAGTACTTC. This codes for CASSLEGQKYNEQYF.

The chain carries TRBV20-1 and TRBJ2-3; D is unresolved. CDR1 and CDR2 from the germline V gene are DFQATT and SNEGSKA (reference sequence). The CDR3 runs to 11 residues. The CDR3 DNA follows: TGCAATGCCACAGACACAGATACGCAGTATTTT. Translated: CNATDTDTQYF.

The CDR3 sequence is CASSQIPRGKRADTQYF. CDR3 DNA: TGTGCCAGCAGTCAAATCCCCAGGGGGAAGAGAGCAGATACGCAGTATTTT. V gene TRBV28 combines with J gene TRBJ2-3; 7 bases are a match to TRBD1. The CDR3 totals 17 residues. Germline CDR1 MDHEN, CDR2 SYDVKM. Trimming cost V 5 bases and J 4 bases; bases outside gene matches: 15.

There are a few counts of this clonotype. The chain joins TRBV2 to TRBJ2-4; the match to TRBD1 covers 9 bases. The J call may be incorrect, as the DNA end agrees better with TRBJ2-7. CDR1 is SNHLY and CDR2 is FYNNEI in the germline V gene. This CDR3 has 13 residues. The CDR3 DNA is TGTGCCAGCATTACCGGGACAGGGTCCGAGCAGTACTTC. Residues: CASITGTGSEQYF.

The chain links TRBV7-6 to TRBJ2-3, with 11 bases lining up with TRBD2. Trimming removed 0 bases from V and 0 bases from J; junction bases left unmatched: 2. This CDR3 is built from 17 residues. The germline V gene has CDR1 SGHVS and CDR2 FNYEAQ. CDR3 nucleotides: TGTGCCAGCAGCTTAGCTTCTAGCGGGGGGAGCACAGATACGCAGTATTTT. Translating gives CASSLASSGGSTDTQYF.

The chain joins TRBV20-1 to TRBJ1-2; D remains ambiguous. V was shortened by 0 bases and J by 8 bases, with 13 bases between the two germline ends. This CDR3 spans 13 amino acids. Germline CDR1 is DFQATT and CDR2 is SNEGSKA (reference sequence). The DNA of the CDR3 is TGCAGTGCTAGAGAAAGGCCCCCCAGAGGCTACACCTTC. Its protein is CSARERPPRGYTF.

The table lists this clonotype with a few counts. This CDR3 reads CASSLRHTAGTDTQYF. The DNA for the CDR3 is TGTGCCAGCAGCTTACGACACACTGCAGGGACAGATACGCAGTATTTT. The chain recombines TRBV11-2 with TRBJ2-3; TRBD1 might be the D (5 bases). Germline CDR1 reads SGHAT; CDR2 reads FQNNGV. The V end was cut by 2 bases, the J end by 3 bases, with 15 bases between. The CDR3 spans 16 residues.

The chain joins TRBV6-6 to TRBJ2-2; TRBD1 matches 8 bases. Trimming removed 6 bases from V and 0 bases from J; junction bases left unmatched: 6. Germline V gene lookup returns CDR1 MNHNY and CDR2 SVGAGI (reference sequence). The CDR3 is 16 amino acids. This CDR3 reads CASSPGTGANTGELFF. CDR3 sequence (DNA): TGTGCCAGCAGCCCTGGGACAGGAGCGAACACCGGGGAGCTGTTTTTT.